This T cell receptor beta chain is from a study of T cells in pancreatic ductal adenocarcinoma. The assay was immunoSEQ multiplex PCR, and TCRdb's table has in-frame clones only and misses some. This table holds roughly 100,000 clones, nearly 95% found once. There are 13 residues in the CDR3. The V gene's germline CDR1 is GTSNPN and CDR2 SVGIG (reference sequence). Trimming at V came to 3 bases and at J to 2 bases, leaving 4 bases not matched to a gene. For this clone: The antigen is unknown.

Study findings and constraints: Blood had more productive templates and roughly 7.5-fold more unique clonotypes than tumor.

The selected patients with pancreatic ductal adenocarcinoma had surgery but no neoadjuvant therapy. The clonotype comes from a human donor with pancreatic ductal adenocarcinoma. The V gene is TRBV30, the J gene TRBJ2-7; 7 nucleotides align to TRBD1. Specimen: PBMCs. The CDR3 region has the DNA TGTGCCTGGAGGTGGGGACAGACCTACGAGCAGTACTTC. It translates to CAWRWGQTYEQYF.